This record looks at one T cell receptor (beta chain) sequence and its context. The data stem from a study of cytomegalovirus exposure and HLA in healthy donors. PCR employed 60 Vbeta and 13 Jbeta primers. Clones were sequenced by immunoSEQ multiplex PCR, and TCRdb holds only the in-frame ones, with some missing. The sample yields roughly 200,000 clones, around 77% seen once. Trimming stripped 4 bases from V and 3 bases from J, with 16 bases between. The CDR3 sequence is 15 residues long. Germline-derived CDR1 and CDR2 are SEHNR and FQNEAQ (reference sequence). The chain recombines TRBV7-9 with TRBJ2-7, with D possibly being TRBD2 (6 bases). The TCR originated in a woman in her twenties or thirties in good health and CMV-seronegative. Sequenced sample: PBMCs. The CDR3 DNA follows: TGTGCCAGCAGCTCCTCGGAGGGTGGGTTCTACGAGCAGTACTTC. Its protein is CASSSSEGGFYEQYF.